These 28 T cell receptor beta chains were sequenced from one sample in a study of monozygotic twins with inflammatory bowel disease. TCRdb reanalyzed the 5' RACE reads and collapses them to one entry per CDR3 protein, without DNA. This repertoire includes about 420,000 distinct CDR3 sequences. Material: blood. Receptors were obtained from a human donor with ulcerative colitis or Crohn's disease, or a healthy co-twin of an affected twin (not recorded which).

The chain combines TRBV3-1 with TRBJ1-3; without DNA, the TCRdb call of TRBD1 cannot be checked. The germline gives CDR1 LGHDT, CDR2 YNNKEL (reference sequence). The CDR3 has 16 residues. This chain's CDR3 is CASSQPRGPDGNTIYF.

The chain combines TRBV4-1 with TRBJ2-7; TCRdb proposes TRBD1, but this gene call is untestable without DNA. Per the germline V gene, CDR1 is MGHRA and CDR2 is YSYEKL. This CDR3 region has 15 residues. The CDR3 sequence: CASSHPGQEFYEQYF.

The chain uses TRBV4-1 and TRBJ2-7; TCRdb selects TRBD1, and the lack of DNA leaves this call unchecked. There are 15 residues in the CDR3. The germline V gene has CDR1 MGHRA and CDR2 YSYEKL. CDR3 sequence reads: CASSLPGQGLSEQYF.

The rearrangement links TRBV12-5 to TRBJ2-1; absent DNA, TCRdb's TRBD2 call cannot be checked. The V gene's germline CDR1 is LGHNT and CDR2 FRNRAP. The CDR3 length is 15 residues. The CDR3 spells CASGLVAGGATEQFF.

The V and J genes are TRBV5-6 and TRBJ2-1; TCRdb designates TRBD1, a call that cannot be tested without DNA. This CDR3 spans 14 amino acids. CDR1 and CDR2 from the germline V gene are SGHDT and YYEEEE. CDR3 sequence: CASSGTRGSNEQFF.

The gene calls are TRBV11-2 and TRBJ2-3; absent DNA, TCRdb's TRBD1 call cannot be checked. CDR3 size: 13 residues. Per the germline V gene, CDR1 is SGHAT and CDR2 is FQNNGV. This CDR3 reads CASRPLSTDTQYF. Drawing the rest from reference TRBV11-2 and TRBJ2-3, the complete variable domain is EAGVAQSPRYKIIEKRQSVAFWCNPISGHATLYWYQQILGQGPKLLIQFQNNGVVDDSQLPKDRFSAERLKGVDSTLKIQPAKLEDSAVYLCASRPLSTDTQYFGPGTRLTVL.

The gene calls are TRBV18 and TRBJ1-3. The CDR3 is 16 amino acids. Per germline, CDR1 KGHSH and CDR2 LQKENI. The CDR3 spells CASSPESGFVGNTIYF.

The J gene is TRBJ1-5, the V gene TRBV18. This CDR3 contains 14 residues. Germline lookup yields CDR1 KGHSH and CDR2 LQKENI. The CDR3 reads CASSPPEGNQPQHF.

CDR3 protein: CASSKTGIGNQPQHF. The V call is TRBV6-1, the J call TRBJ1-5; TCRdb indicates TRBD1, and absent DNA this call remains unverified. The CDR3 is 15 amino acids. Germline V CDR1 and CDR2: MNHNS, SASEGT.

The J gene is TRBJ1-3, the V gene TRBV6-1; TCRdb designates TRBD1, a call that cannot be tested without DNA. Germline CDR1 is MNHNS and CDR2 is SASEGT. The CDR3 runs to 15 residues. The CDR3 reads CASRSPTGTGNTIYF.

The CDR3 protein is CASTRQGLNYGYTF. V and J are TRBV28 and TRBJ1-2; the D call of TRBD1 rests on TCRdb alone, since no DNA is present to check it. There are 14 residues in the CDR3. Germline V gene lookup returns CDR1 MDHEN and CDR2 SYDVKM.

The chain couples TRBV9 to TRBJ2-2; TCRdb calls TRBD1, which cannot be checked without DNA. The CDR3 sequence is 14 residues long. The germline V gene has CDR1 SGDLS and CDR2 YYNGEE. CDR3 amino acids: CASSVRTVTGELFF.

V is TRBV12-3 or TRBV12-4 and J is TRBJ2-3. The CDR3 loop spans 17 amino acids. The CDR3 region is CASSFMMTQPSTDTQYF.

V is TRBV20-1 and J is TRBJ2-1; absent DNA, TCRdb's TRBD1 call cannot be checked. CDR3 length: 12 residues. CDR1 is DFQATT, CDR2 SNEGSKA, per germline (reference sequence). The CDR3 spells CSAIQGRNEQFF.

The chain has TRBV20-1 and TRBJ2-6; lacking DNA, the TRBD1 call made by TCRdb goes unchecked. The germline V gene encodes CDR1 DFQATT and CDR2 SNEGSKA (reference sequence). CDR3 size: 16 residues. CDR3 region: CSARTVISSGANVLTF.

The chain's CDR3 is CASTTEAYEQYF. The rearrangement links TRBV2 to TRBJ2-7. This CDR3 region has 12 residues. Germline assignment: CDR1 SNHLY and CDR2 FYNNEI.

The chain uses TRBV7-9 and TRBJ1-5; as DNA is missing, the TRBD1 call by TCRdb cannot be tested. Per germline, CDR1 SEHNR and CDR2 FQNEAQ (reference sequence). This CDR3 has 15 amino acids. The chain's CDR3 is CASSNKDRGHQPQHF.

This chain uses TRBV30 with TRBJ2-3; no DNA is available, so the TRBD1 call from TCRdb remains unchecked. The CDR3 totals 14 residues. Germline values: CDR1 GTSNPN, CDR2 SVGIG (reference sequence). The CDR3 protein is CAWWTGSSTDTQYF.

This chain links TRBV20-1 with TRBJ2-1; there is no DNA to check the TCRdb D call of TRBD2. In germline, CDR1 is DFQATT, CDR2 SNEGSKA (reference sequence). The CDR3 spans 16 residues. CDR3 amino acids: CSARAPAVRGYNEQFF.

The rearrangement links TRBV27 to TRBJ2-3; TCRdb's assignment of TRBD2 cannot be checked, as there is no DNA. Per germline, CDR1 MNHEY and CDR2 SMNVEV (reference sequence). The CDR3 loop spans 16 amino acids. This chain's CDR3 is CASSLYSGIFVDTQYF.

J is TRBJ2-2 and V is TRBV29-1; TCRdb's D call, TRBD1, is unchecked because there is no DNA. Germline V gene data show CDR1 as SQVTM and CDR2 as ANQGSEA. The CDR3 extends over 16 amino acids. CDR3 protein: CSVFFPGTANTGELFF.

The chain couples TRBV4-3 to TRBJ2-7; TCRdb picks TRBD1, but there is no DNA to check that call. Germline values: CDR1 LGHNA, CDR2 YSLEER. The CDR3 spans 15 residues. CDR3 amino acids: CASSQEGEFSYEQYF.

The chain combines TRBV15 with TRBJ2-2; TCRdb names TRBD2, which stays unverified in the absence of DNA. Germline CDR1 is LNHNV and CDR2 is YYDKDF (reference sequence). CDR3 length: 16 amino acids. CDR3 loop: CATSRPGLANTGELFF. Based on the CDR3 plus reference TRBV15 and TRBJ2-2, the full variable domain is DAMVIQNPRYQVTQFGKPVTLSCSQTLNHNVMYWYQQKSSQAPKLLFHYYDKDFNNEADTPDNFQSRRPNTSFCFLDIRSPGLGDTAMYLCATSRPGLANTGELFFGEGSRLTVL.

The chain couples TRBV5-1 to TRBJ2-5; TCRdb indicates TRBD1, and absent DNA this call remains unverified. This CDR3 is built from 15 residues. Germline CDR1 and CDR2: SGHRS and YFSETQ. The CDR3 loop is CASSPRPTGKETQYF. Full variable domain (rest looked up from reference TRBV5-1 and TRBJ2-5): KAGVTQTPRYLIKTRGQQVTLSCSPISGHRSVSWYQQTPGQGLQFLFEYFSETQRNKGNFPGRFSGRQFSNSRSEMNVSTLELGDSALYLCASSPRPTGKETQYFGPGTRLLVL.

The chain uses TRBV5-4 and TRBJ2-1. The CDR3 is 13 amino acids. Germline loops: CDR1 SGHNT, CDR2 YYREEE (reference sequence). The CDR3 region is CASSSNDHNEQFF.

J is TRBJ1-5 and V is TRBV30; TCRdb's D gene call, TRBD1, goes unchecked for lack of DNA. The CDR3 covers 14 residues. Germline V gives CDR1 GTSNPN, CDR2 SVGIG (reference sequence). CDR3 region: CAWSLGQGGQPQHF.

The J gene is TRBJ2-5, the V gene TRBV12-3 or TRBV12-4; TCRdb reports TRBD2, a call that lacks DNA to check it against. The CDR3 consists of 17 residues. CDR3 sequence reads: CASSRTSGRARQETQYF.

The chain's CDR3 is CSPRAFNEQFF. The chain employs TRBV29-1 and TRBJ2-1. The CDR3 loop spans 11 amino acids. Germline V gives CDR1 SQVTM, CDR2 ANQGSEA.